This paragraph reports one T cell receptor beta chain. Here immunoSEQ multiplex PCR was the method, and the copy in TCRdb shows in-frame clones only, minus some. The sample lists 270,000 or so clones, around 89% occurring once. This sample was taken from a study of blood T cell repertoires in COVID-19. While infection was still active, Seattle patients were enrolled and then followed longitudinally. The ends were cut back, 7 bases at V and 1 base at J, with 10 bases in the middle. CDR1 and CDR2 (germline): LGHNT, FRNRAP. The length of the CDR3 is 13 residues. This sequence joins TRBV12-5 and TRBJ2-5; possibly TRBD2 for D (6 bases). The sequence was obtained from a woman aged 55-70 years with COVID-19, enrolled during active disease. Sequencing was carried out using peripheral blood. The CDR3 is CASARGLQETQYF. The CDR3 nucleotides read TGTGCTAGTGCTCGGGGACTCCAAGAGACCCAGTACTTC.